This T cell receptor (beta chain) is drawn from a study of Ad26.COV2.S vaccination and SARS-CoV-2 variants. Study-level information: In the COV1001 trial, the donor was in the Ad26.COV2.S arm.

Notes on the study in general: Participants given vaccine showed non-spike TCR breadth similar to that of placebo recipients. A substantial breadth of spike-specific CD8+ and CD4+ T cell responses after vaccination has been reported.

Indicated treatment: over 15 received Ad26.COV2.S at low or high dose, single or two shots; about five received placebo; per-sample allocation not given. Sampling took place 63 days after the first vaccine or placebo injection. Within Boston, the person who donated was an adult of 18-55 years. A remark on this clone: Its antigen remains unidentified.

Produced via immunoSEQ multiplex PCR; TCRdb's table is partial and in-frame only. The sample includes about 400,000 clones, 89% seen only once; the top ten take around 2%. This clonotype was sampled from a person aged 18-65 years who received the Ad26.COV2.S COVID-19 vaccine or a placebo. The specimen comprised peripheral blood, sampled in a trial of Ad26.COV2.S vaccine versus placebo.

The CDR3 DNA reads as TGTGCCAGCAGCCCCATGACTAGCGGGATTGGACCCTACGAGCAGTACTTC. It specifies CASSPMTSGIGPYEQYF. This chain joins TRBV7-6 and TRBJ2-7; 11 bases are shared with TRBD2. The CDR3 is made up of 17 amino acids. Germline loops: CDR1 SGHVS, CDR2 FNYEAQ. Trimming took 5 bases from V and 2 from J; bases not matched to a gene: 11.